This record concerns one T cell receptor (beta chain) sequence. What it binds is unknown. This record comes from a study of chemoradiotherapy in HPV16-positive cancers. Study overall: Functional T-cell assays on a couple of HPV16-positive patients' cells defined candidate HPV-specific clones and common TCR motifs. Points from the study as a whole: Better recurrence-free survival went with HPV-responsive T-cell expansion in HPV16-positive patients.

Repertoires were sampled repeatedly during chemoradiotherapy. Measured with immunoSEQ multiplex PCR; TCRdb has only the in-frame clones, and not every one. The profile shows about 67,000 clones, around nine tenths of them singletons. Losses at the gene ends were 5 bases for V and 0 bases for J; bases not matched to a gene: 12. The V gene's germline CDR1 is LNHDA and CDR2 SQIVND (reference sequence). The CDR3 totals 18 residues. This TCR came from a human donor with HPV-associated anogenital cancer. The chain links TRBV19 to TRBJ2-1; the match to TRBD2 covers 8 bases. The source was blood, collected from a patient who underwent chemoradiotherapy. This chain's CDR3 is CASSARPGLGRSYNEQFF. In nucleotides, the CDR3 is TGTGCCAGTAGTGCCCGTCCGGGACTAGGGCGCTCCTACAATGAGCAGTTCTTC. Combining the CDR3 with reference TRBV19 and TRBJ2-1 gives the whole variable domain DGGITQSPKYLFRKEGQNVTLSCEQNLNHDAMYWYRQDPGQGLRLIYYSQIVNDFQKGDIAEGYSVSREKKESFPLTVTSAQKNPTAFYLCASSARPGLGRSYNEQFFGPGTRLTVL.